Shown below are 24 T cell receptor beta chains from a single sample sequenced in a study of blood T cell repertoires in COVID-19. Profiled with immunoSEQ multiplex PCR; TCRdb holds only in-frame clones, not every one. Here the sample spans about 130,000 clones, 70% to 90% being singletons. The source material was peripheral blood. Receptors originate from a woman older than 75 with acute or convalescent COVID-19.

The rearrangement links TRBV10-2 to TRBJ1-5, with 8 bases identical to TRBD1. CDR1 and CDR2 (germline): WSHSY, SAAADI. After removal of 3 bases from V and 5 bases from J, the junction contained 3 bases not matched to a gene. The CDR3 has 14 amino acids. For the CDR3, the DNA is TGCGCCAGCAGTGATGACAGGGGCCATCAGCCCCAGCATTTT. It codes for CASSDDRGHQPQHF.

The chain links TRBV6-5 to TRBJ2-1, with TRBD2 matching over 9 bases. The CDR3 consists of 16 residues. CDR1 is MNHEY, CDR2 SVGAGI, per germline. The J segment lost 5 bases and the V segment lost 2 bases, leaving 7 bases of the junction unmatched. The CDR3 is CASSYRLAGQHNEQFF. In DNA, the CDR3 is TGTGCCAGCAGTTACAGGCTAGCGGGGCAACACAATGAGCAGTTCTTC.

The V and J genes are TRBV2 and TRBJ1-2, with D unresolved. V gave up 4 bases and J gave up 5 bases, with 8 bases separating them. The CDR3 length is 12 residues. Looked up from germline, CDR1 is SNHLY and CDR2 is FYNNEI. The DNA for the CDR3 is TGTGCCAGCAGTGGAGATACGTATGGCTACACCTTC. It yields the protein CASSGDTYGYTF.

This clone is a singleton in its sample. This chain uses TRBV19 with TRBJ2-7; 14 bases align to TRBD2. In germline, CDR1 is LNHDA, CDR2 SQIVND (reference sequence). CDR3 length: 16 residues. J lost 3 bases, V lost 3 bases, and 4 bases had no gene match. The CDR3 bases are TGTGCCAGTAGTATGACAGGGACTAGCGGGAGCTACGAGCAGTACTTC. Residues: CASSMTGTSGSYEQYF.

This clone was recorded once. The genes are TRBV9 and TRBJ2-3; 7 bases fit TRBD2. The J segment lost 3 bases and the V segment lost 0 bases, leaving 4 bases of the junction unmatched. CDR3 size: 15 residues. Germline assignment: CDR1 SGDLS and CDR2 YYNGEE. In nucleotides, the CDR3 is TGTGCCAGCAGCGTAGGGGGCGGGAGAACAGATACGCAGTATTTT. Encoded protein: CASSVGGGRTDTQYF.

The chain is built from TRBV2 and TRBJ1-5, with 9 bases matching TRBD1. The CDR3 is 16 residues long. Germline V lookup: CDR1 SNHLY, CDR2 FYNNEI. V dropped 4 bases and J dropped 4; count of bases not matched to a gene: 8. CDR3 coding DNA: TGTGCCAGCAGTGGAAGGGGACAGGGCCTTAATCAGCCCCAGCATTTT. Translated: CASSGRGQGLNQPQHF.

The chain is built from TRBV21-1 and TRBJ1-1; the DNA was not compared with TRBD1, the D call given in the table. TRBV21-1 is a recognized pseudogene. CDR3 length: 19 residues. The CDR3 bases are TGTGCCAGCAGCAAAAGATACAGGGGGCCCAGCCCTAACCTTAATGAAGCTTTCTTT. It codes for CASSKRYRGPSPNLNEAFF.

DNA of the CDR3: TGTGCCAGCAGCTTACGTCTAGGTCTACGCACAGATACGCAGTATTTT. Translated, it gives CASSLRLGLRTDTQYF. The gene calls are TRBV11-2 and TRBJ2-3; D is uncertain. Trimming took off 2 bases at V and 1 base at J, with 13 bases between the two ends. Germline V gene sequence: CDR1 SGHAT, CDR2 FQNNGV. The CDR3 length is 16 residues.

This chain uses TRBV3-1 (or the pseudogene TRBV3-2) with TRBJ1-5; D call uncertain. The V end was cut by 3 bases, the J end by 4 bases, with 7 bases between. The germline gives CDR1 LGHDT, CDR2 YNNKEL (reference sequence). The CDR3 runs 13 residues. The CDR3 nucleotides read TGTGCCAGCAGCCAGGGCAGAAATCAGCCCCAGCATTTT. Its translation: CASSQGRNQPQHF.

The rearrangement joins TRBV4-1 to TRBJ2-3; 14 bases line up with TRBD2. V shed 4 bases and J 8 bases; nucleotides not matched to a gene: 8. The CDR3 sequence is 16 residues long. Germline CDR1 and CDR2: MGHRA and YSYEKL. The CDR3 sequence: CASSPITTSGRATQYF. CDR3 sequence (DNA): TGCGCCAGCAGCCCCATTACGACTAGCGGGAGGGCTACGCAGTATTTT.

The genes are TRBV5-4 and TRBJ2-5; 8 bases map to TRBD2. The CDR3 sequence is 14 residues long. Germline loops: CDR1 SGHNT, CDR2 YYREEE (reference sequence). V trimming: 1 base; J trimming: 5 bases; junction bases outside the gene matches: 4. CDR3 nucleotide sequence: TGTGCCAGCAGCTTGACTAGCGGAGGGGAGACCCAGTACTTC. Protein sequence: CASSLTSGGETQYF.

The genes are TRBV19 and TRBJ2-2; TRBD1 aligns across 9 bases. V lost 7 bases and J lost 8; bases outside the gene matches: 8. Germline V gene data show CDR1 as LNHDA and CDR2 as SQIVND (reference sequence). There are 14 residues in the CDR3. DNA for the CDR3: TGTGCCAGTACCCGACAGGGGGTAGCGGGGGAGCTGTTTTTT. It translates to CASTRQGVAGELFF.

The gene calls are TRBV5-1 and TRBJ1-3; D is possibly TRBD1 (5 bases). Germline V lookup: CDR1 SGHRS, CDR2 YFSETQ. This CDR3 contains 16 residues. V lost 3 bases and J lost 0, with 13 bases in between. The CDR3 here is CASSWAGGISGNTIYF. CDR3 DNA: TGCGCCAGCAGCTGGGCGGGGGGAATCTCTGGAAACACCATATATTTT.

This clone was seen a single time. This chain uses TRBV6-2 or TRBV6-3 with TRBJ2-5; 10 bases are a match to TRBD2. This CDR3 region has 14 residues. The V segment lost 6 bases and the J segment 5 bases; nucleotides outside the gene matches: 6. Germline V gene data show CDR1 as MNHEY and CDR2 as SVGEGT. CDR3 region: CASSLLAGLETQYF. CDR3 nucleotides: TGTGCCAGCAGCCTACTAGCGGGGCTGGAGACCCAGTACTTC.

The chain couples TRBV10-1 to TRBJ2-5; TRBD1 agrees at 8 bases. Germline values: CDR1 WNHNN, CDR2 SYGVQD (reference sequence). The CDR3 runs 16 residues. The junction had 10 bases not matched to a gene; V was cut back by 5 bases and J by 2 bases. The CDR3 nucleotides read TGCGCCAGCAGTTCAGGACCAGGGGGCTCTCAAGAGACCCAGTACTTC. Its protein is CASSSGPGGSQETQYF.

The V gene is TRBV7-9, the J gene TRBJ1-1, with 11 positions matching TRBD1. This CDR3 spans 15 amino acids. CDR1 and CDR2 (germline): SEHNR, FQNEAQ (reference sequence). J was trimmed by 5 bases and V by 5 bases; bases with no gene match: 7. Written as DNA, the CDR3 is TGTGCCAGCAGCAAGGACAGGGGGCGCGGTACTGAAGCTTTCTTT. Its translation: CASSKDRGRGTEAFF.

This rearrangement joins TRBV2 to TRBJ1-3; D gene ambiguous. This CDR3 has 14 amino acids. Trimming took off 2 bases at V and 0 bases at J, with 5 bases between the two ends. Germline lookup yields CDR1 SNHLY and CDR2 FYNNEI. Here the CDR3 DNA reads TGTGCCAGCAGTGAAATGGCCTCTGGAAACACCATATATTTT. Amino acid sequence: CASSEMASGNTIYF. The variable domain in full, completed from reference TRBV2 and TRBJ1-3, reads EPEVTQTPSHQVTQMGQEVILRCVPISNHLYFYWYRQILGQKVEFLVSFYNNEISEKSEIFDDQFSVERPDGSNFTLKIRSTKLEDSAMYFCASSEMASGNTIYFGEGSWLTVV.

The chain combines TRBV19 with TRBJ2-1, with TRBD2 as a possible D gene (6 bases). This CDR3 region has 17 residues. V was shortened by 3 bases and J by 2 bases, with 17 bases between the two germline ends. Germline V gives CDR1 LNHDA, CDR2 SQIVND (reference sequence). Written as DNA, the CDR3 is TGTGCCAGTAGTATTAGGACTATTCGAAACCCCTACAATGAGCAGTTCTTC. It specifies CASSIRTIRNPYNEQFF.

V is TRBV4-1 and J is TRBJ1-6; 7 nucleotides agree with TRBD1. Germline loops: CDR1 MGHRA, CDR2 YSYEKL. V was clipped by 0 bases and J by 3 bases; unmatched bases: 8. CDR3 length: 18 residues. The CDR3 reads CASSQDGPGQLYNSPLHF. As DNA, the CDR3 is TGCGCCAGCAGCCAAGACGGTCCGGGACAGCTCTATAATTCACCCCTCCACTTT.

The CDR3, as DNA: TGTGCCAGCAGCCCTCAAGGACAGGGGCCCTATGGCTACACCTTC. Translated, it gives CASSPQGQGPYGYTF. This chain connects TRBV28 to TRBJ1-2; 9 bases agree with TRBD1. CDR1 and CDR2 (germline): MDHEN, SYDVKM. The CDR3 sequence is 15 residues long. Losses at the gene ends were 6 bases for V and 4 bases for J; bases not matched to a gene: 9.

The chain employs TRBV19 and TRBJ2-1, with 12 positions matching TRBD1. The CDR3 has 14 amino acids. J lost 8 bases, V lost 6 bases, and 5 bases had no gene match. Germline V lookup: CDR1 LNHDA, CDR2 SQIVND (reference sequence). The chain's CDR3 is CASSPGQGAYEQFF. CDR3 in DNA: TGTGCCAGTAGCCCGGGACAGGGGGCCTATGAGCAGTTCTTC.

The CDR3 is CSARTGGRSGELFF. The DNA of the CDR3 is TGCAGCGCTCGGACAGGGGGCCGGTCCGGGGAGCTGTTTTTT. The chain employs TRBV29-1 and TRBJ2-2; 11 bases are a match to TRBD1. V dropped 7 bases and J dropped 6; count of bases not matched to a gene: 7. Germline V CDR1 and CDR2: SQVTM, ANQGSEA. This CDR3 has 14 amino acids.

The chain joins TRBV4-2 to TRBJ2-2; D is unresolved. V lost 0 bases, J lost 0 bases, and 8 bases lay in between. This CDR3 has 16 amino acids. Germline V gives CDR1 LGHNA, CDR2 YNFKEQ. The CDR3: CASSQEVATNTGELFF. The DNA of the CDR3 is TGTGCCAGCAGCCAAGAAGTGGCAACGAACACCGGGGAGCTGTTTTTT.

The chain is built from TRBV7-3 and TRBJ2-1; 9 nucleotides match TRBD2. J lost 8 bases, V lost 5 bases, and 13 bases had no gene match. CDR3 length: 16 residues. Germline loops: CDR1 SGHTA, CDR2 FQGTGA. The CDR3 is CASSPAGTSRVDEQFF. The CDR3 nucleotides are TGTGCCAGCAGCCCAGCGGGGACTAGCAGAGTCGATGAGCAGTTCTTC.